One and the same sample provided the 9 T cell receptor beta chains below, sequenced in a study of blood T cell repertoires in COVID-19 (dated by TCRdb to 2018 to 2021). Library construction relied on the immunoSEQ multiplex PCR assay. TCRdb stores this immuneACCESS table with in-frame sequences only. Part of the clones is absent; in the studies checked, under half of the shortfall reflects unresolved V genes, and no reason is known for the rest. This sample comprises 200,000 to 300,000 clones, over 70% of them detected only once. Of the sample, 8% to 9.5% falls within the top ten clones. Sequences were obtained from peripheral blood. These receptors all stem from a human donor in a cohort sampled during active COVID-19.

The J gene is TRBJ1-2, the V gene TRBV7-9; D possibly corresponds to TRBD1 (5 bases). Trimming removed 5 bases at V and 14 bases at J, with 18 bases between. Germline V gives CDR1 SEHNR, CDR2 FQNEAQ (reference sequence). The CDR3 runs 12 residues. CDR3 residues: CASSHGVGRRTF. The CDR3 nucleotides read TGTGCCAGCAGCCACGGAGTGGGGCGCCGGACCTTC.

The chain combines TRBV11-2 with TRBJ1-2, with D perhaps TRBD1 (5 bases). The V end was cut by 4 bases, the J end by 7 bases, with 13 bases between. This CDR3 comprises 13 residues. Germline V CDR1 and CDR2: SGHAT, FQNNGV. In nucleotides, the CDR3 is TGTGCCAGCAGCTACGGGGGAGGCCTTGGCTACACCTTC. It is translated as CASSYGGGLGYTF.

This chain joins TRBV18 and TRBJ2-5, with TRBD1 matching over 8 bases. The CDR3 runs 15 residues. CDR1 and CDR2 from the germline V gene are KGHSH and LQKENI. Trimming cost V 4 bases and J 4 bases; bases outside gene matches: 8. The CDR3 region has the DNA TGTGCCAGCTCACTCTCACAGGGGGTCGGAGAGACCCAGTACTTC. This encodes CASSLSQGVGETQYF.

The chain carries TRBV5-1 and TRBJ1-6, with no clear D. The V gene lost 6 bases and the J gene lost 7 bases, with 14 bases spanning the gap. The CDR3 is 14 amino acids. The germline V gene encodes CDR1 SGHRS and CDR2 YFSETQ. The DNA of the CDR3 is TGCGCCAGCACCCTAACTTTCGGGAATTCACCCCTCCACTTT. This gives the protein CASTLTFGNSPLHF.

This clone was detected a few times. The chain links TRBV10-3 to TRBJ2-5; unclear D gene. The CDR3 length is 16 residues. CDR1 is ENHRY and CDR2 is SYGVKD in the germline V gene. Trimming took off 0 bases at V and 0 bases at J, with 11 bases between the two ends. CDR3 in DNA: TGTGCCATCAGTGAGTCGAAAATTGAGCACCAAGAGACCCAGTACTTC. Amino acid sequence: CAISESKIEHQETQYF.

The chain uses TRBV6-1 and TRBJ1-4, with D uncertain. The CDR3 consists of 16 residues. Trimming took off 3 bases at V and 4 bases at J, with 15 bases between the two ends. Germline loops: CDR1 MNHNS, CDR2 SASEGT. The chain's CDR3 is CASSDPWKSGNEKLFF. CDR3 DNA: TGTGCCAGCAGTGACCCCTGGAAAAGCGGTAATGAAAAACTGTTTTTT.

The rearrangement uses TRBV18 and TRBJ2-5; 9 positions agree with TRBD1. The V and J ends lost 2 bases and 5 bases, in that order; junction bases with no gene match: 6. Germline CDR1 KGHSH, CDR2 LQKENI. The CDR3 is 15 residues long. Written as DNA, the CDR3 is TGTGCCAGCTCACCAGGGGACAGGGAGATGGAGACCCAGTACTTC. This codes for CASSPGDREMETQYF.

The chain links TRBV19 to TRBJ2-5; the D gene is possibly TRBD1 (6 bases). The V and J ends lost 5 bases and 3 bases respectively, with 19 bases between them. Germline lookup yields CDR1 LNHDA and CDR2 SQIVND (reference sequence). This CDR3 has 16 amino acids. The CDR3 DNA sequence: TGTGCCAGTAGTTCCCATACTCCGGGACAAAAAGAGACCCAGTACTTC. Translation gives CASSSHTPGQKETQYF. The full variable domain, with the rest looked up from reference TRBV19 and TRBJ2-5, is DGGITQSPKYLFRKEGQNVTLSCEQNLNHDAMYWYRQDPGQGLRLIYYSQIVNDFQKGDIAEGYSVSREKKESFPLTVTSAQKNPTAFYLCASSSHTPGQKETQYFGPGTRLLVL.

CDR3 sequence (DNA): TGCGCCAGCAGCTCCGGGACAGCTAATTCACCCCTCCACTTT. It is translated as CASSSGTANSPLHF. This sequence joins TRBV5-1 and TRBJ1-6; 7 bases line up with TRBD1. CDR3 length: 14 residues. Germline loops: CDR1 SGHRS, CDR2 YFSETQ. J lost 6 bases, V lost 3 bases, and 3 bases had no gene match.